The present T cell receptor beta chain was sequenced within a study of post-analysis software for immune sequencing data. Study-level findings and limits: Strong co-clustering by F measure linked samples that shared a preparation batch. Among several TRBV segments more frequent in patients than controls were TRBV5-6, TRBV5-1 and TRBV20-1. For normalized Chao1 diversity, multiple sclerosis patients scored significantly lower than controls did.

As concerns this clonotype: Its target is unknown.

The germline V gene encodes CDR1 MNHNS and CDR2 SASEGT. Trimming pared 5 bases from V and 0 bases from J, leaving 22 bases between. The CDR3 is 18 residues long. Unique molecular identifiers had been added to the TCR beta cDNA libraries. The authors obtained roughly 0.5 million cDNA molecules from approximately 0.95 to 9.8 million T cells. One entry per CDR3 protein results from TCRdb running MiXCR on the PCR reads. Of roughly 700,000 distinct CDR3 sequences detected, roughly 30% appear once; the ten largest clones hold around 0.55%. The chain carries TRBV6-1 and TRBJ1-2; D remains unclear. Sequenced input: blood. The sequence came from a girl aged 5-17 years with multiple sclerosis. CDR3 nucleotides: TGTGCCAGCAGTCAATTACGCCCGGGCAGCAACTCTAACTATGGCTACACCTTC. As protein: CASSQLRPGSNSNYGYTF.